These 14 T cell receptor beta chains were sequenced from one sample in a study of shared clonotypes between healthy human individuals. Clones were read by immunoSEQ multiplex PCR, and TCRdb kept only the in-frame ones, dropping some. Here the sample spans about 2.4 million clones, roughly 93% being singletons. What was sequenced was naive CD4+ T cells from PBMCs. The subset here: CD45RA+ positively selected. The receptors originated from a man aged 18 to 29 in good health. Some clones in this sample may be carry-over from other donors' samples.

The genes are TRBV5-4 and TRBJ2-6, with D uncertain. CDR1 and CDR2 from the germline V gene are SGHNT and YYREEE (reference sequence). Trimming stripped 2 bases from V and 1 base from J, with 4 bases between. The CDR3 is 14 amino acids. The CDR3 DNA reads TGTGCCAGCAGCTTTGCGTCTGGGGCCAACGTCCTGACTTTC. Translating gives CASSFASGANVLTF. The entire variable domain, with the rest obtained from reference TRBV5-4 and TRBJ2-6, is as follows: ETGVTQSPTHLIKTRGQQVTLRCSSQSGHNTVSWYQQALGQGPQFIFQYYREEENGRGNFPPRFSGLQFPNYSSELNVNALELDDSALYLCASSFASGANVLTFGAGSRLTVL.

The chain combines TRBV27 with TRBJ2-5; 7 bases match TRBD2. Germline V gene lookup returns CDR1 MNHEY and CDR2 SMNVEV (reference sequence). The V gene end was trimmed by 3 bases and the J gene end by 2 bases; junction bases not matched to a gene: 3. The CDR3 is 14 amino acids. The CDR3 DNA reads TGTGCCAGCAGTTTGCTAGCGGAGCAAGAGACCCAGTACTTC. Its protein product is CASSLLAEQETQYF.

A single count supports this clone. Other DNA sequences within the sample encode an identical CDR3. This chain links TRBV5-1 with TRBJ2-7; the D gene is possibly TRBD1 (6 bases). CDR1 and CDR2 from the germline V gene are SGHRS and YFSETQ. V lost 0 bases to trimming and J lost 0 bases, with 10 bases between them. This CDR3 region has 15 residues. The DNA for the CDR3 is TGCGCCAGCAGCTTGGGTCAGGGGATCTCCTACGAGCAGTACTTC. Protein sequence: CASSLGQGISYEQYF.

V and J are TRBV19 and TRBJ2-2, with a tentative D call TRBD2 (6 bases). Germline V gene data show CDR1 as LNHDA and CDR2 as SQIVND (reference sequence). Trimming pared 4 bases from V and 3 bases from J, leaving 9 bases between. CDR3 length: 14 residues. Written as DNA, the CDR3 is TGTGCCAGTAGTAAGCGGGCAGACACCGGGGAGCTGTTTTTT. Translation: CASSKRADTGELFF. The whole variable domain, remainder taken from reference TRBV19 and TRBJ2-2, is DGGITQSPKYLFRKEGQNVTLSCEQNLNHDAMYWYRQDPGQGLRLIYYSQIVNDFQKGDIAEGYSVSREKKESFPLTVTSAQKNPTAFYLCASSKRADTGELFFGEGSRLTVL.

This clone was observed a handful of times. The chain recombines TRBV5-5 with TRBJ1-4; D unresolved. The CDR3 is made up of 15 amino acids. The germline V and J ends were trimmed by 4 bases and 7 bases, with 17 bases remaining between them. Germline-derived CDR1 and CDR2 are SGHKS and YYEKEE (reference sequence). CDR3 protein: CASSDPGTLAEKLFF. In DNA form, the CDR3 reads TGTGCCAGCAGCGATCCGGGAACTCTCGCTGAAAAACTGTTTTTT.

The chain has TRBV6-6 and TRBJ1-4; D gene uncertain. CDR1 and CDR2 from the germline V gene are MNHNY and SVGAGI (reference sequence). V lost 6 bases and J lost 7, with 12 bases in between. The CDR3 spans 13 residues. DNA of the CDR3: TGTGCCAGCAGAGACGGGCATAGTGAAAAACTGTTTTTT. Encoded protein: CASRDGHSEKLFF.

Notes on this clone: The junction and the germline gene differ at one end; a read error may be behind it. The chain employs TRBV2 and TRBJ1-4; 8 bases agree with TRBD1. Germline V lookup: CDR1 SNHLY, CDR2 FYNNEI. CDR3 length equals 12 residues. As DNA, the CDR3 is TGTGCCAGCCAAAAGACAGGGGAAGGTTGTTTATTT. Translated: CASQKTGEGCLF.

Turning to this clone: The sample holds other DNA sequences that translate to the same CDR3. The chain recombines TRBV28 with TRBJ2-3, with unresolved D. The CDR3 has 12 amino acids. The germline CDR1 and CDR2 sequences are MDHEN and SYDVKM. V shed 3 bases and J shed 5 bases, with 6 bases lying between them. The CDR3 loop is CASSLVGDTQYF. CDR3 coding DNA: TGTGCCAGCAGTTTGGTGGGAGATACGCAGTATTTT.

The chain joins TRBV29-1 to TRBJ2-5; D tentatively reads TRBD1 or TRBD2 (5 bases each). The CDR3 contains 13 residues. Germline V gives CDR1 SQVTM, CDR2 ANQGSEA. V gave up 6 bases and J gave up 1 base, with 12 bases separating them. CDR3 amino acids: CSVRGVIQETQYF. Written as DNA, the CDR3 is TGCAGCGTCCGAGGGGTTATCCAAGAGACCCAGTACTTC.

With respect to this clone: Other DNA sequences in this specimen translate into the identical CDR3. The rearrangement uses TRBV28 and TRBJ1-5; D possibly corresponds to TRBD1 (5 bases). Germline V gene sequence: CDR1 MDHEN, CDR2 SYDVKM. Trimming removed 6 bases at V and 1 base at J, with 7 bases between. This CDR3 comprises 13 residues. This CDR3 reads CASSWGSNQPQHF. The CDR3 nucleotides read TGTGCCAGCAGCTGGGGGAGCAATCAGCCCCAGCATTTT.

The rearrangement links TRBV28 to TRBJ2-5; 11 bases fit TRBD1. The CDR3 totals 15 residues. Trimming removed 10 bases from V and 3 bases from J; junction bases left unmatched: 10. Germline lookup yields CDR1 MDHEN and CDR2 SYDVKM. CDR3 loop: CATQGGGQGEETQYF. For the CDR3, the DNA is TGTGCCACCCAAGGAGGGGGACAGGGGGAAGAGACCCAGTACTTC.

This rearrangement joins TRBV5-1 to TRBJ2-5; D call uncertain. The CDR3 runs to 14 residues. Looked up from germline, CDR1 is SGHRS and CDR2 is YFSETQ. Deletions cut 4 bases from V and 0 bases from J, with 10 bases between. The DNA for the CDR3 is TGCGCCAGCAGCACCCGACCGGACCAAGAGACCCAGTACTTC. This encodes CASSTRPDQETQYF.

This chain uses TRBV7-3 with TRBJ2-2; no definite D call. The CDR3 has 15 residues. V gave up 0 bases and J gave up 4 bases, with 9 bases separating them. Germline V gene data show CDR1 as SGHTA and CDR2 as FQGTGA. The CDR3 spells CASSLTSILTGELFF. DNA for the CDR3: TGTGCCAGCAGCTTAACTTCTATTCTCACCGGGGAGCTGTTTTTT.

This sequence joins TRBV5-1 and TRBJ1-1; TRBD1 matches 10 bases. The CDR3 totals 15 residues. Germline CDR1 and CDR2: SGHRS and YFSETQ. The V gene end was trimmed by 4 bases and the J gene end by 5 bases; junction bases not matched to a gene: 8. CDR3 protein: CASSRDRGGVTEAFF. Here the CDR3 DNA reads TGCGCCAGCAGCAGGGACAGGGGAGGGGTAACTGAAGCTTTCTTT.